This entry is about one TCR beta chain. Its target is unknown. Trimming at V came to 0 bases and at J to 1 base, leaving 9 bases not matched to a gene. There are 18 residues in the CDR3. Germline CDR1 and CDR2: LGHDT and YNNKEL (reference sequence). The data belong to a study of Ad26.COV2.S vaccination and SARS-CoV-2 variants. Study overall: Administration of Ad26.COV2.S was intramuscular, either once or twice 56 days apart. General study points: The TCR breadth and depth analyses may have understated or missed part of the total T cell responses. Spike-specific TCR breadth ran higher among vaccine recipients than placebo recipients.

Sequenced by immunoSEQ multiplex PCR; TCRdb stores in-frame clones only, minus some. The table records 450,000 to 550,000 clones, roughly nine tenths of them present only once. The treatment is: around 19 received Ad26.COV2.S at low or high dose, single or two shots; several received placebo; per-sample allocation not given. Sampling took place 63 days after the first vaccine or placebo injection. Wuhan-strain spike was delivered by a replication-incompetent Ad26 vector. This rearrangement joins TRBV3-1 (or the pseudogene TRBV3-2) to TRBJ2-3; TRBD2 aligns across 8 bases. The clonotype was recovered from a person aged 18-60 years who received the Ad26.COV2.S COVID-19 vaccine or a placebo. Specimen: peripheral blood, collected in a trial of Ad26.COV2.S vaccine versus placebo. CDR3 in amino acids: CASSQEAWRREGTDTQYF. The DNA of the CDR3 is TGTGCCAGCAGCCAAGAAGCTTGGAGGCGGGAGGGCACAGATACGCAGTATTTT.